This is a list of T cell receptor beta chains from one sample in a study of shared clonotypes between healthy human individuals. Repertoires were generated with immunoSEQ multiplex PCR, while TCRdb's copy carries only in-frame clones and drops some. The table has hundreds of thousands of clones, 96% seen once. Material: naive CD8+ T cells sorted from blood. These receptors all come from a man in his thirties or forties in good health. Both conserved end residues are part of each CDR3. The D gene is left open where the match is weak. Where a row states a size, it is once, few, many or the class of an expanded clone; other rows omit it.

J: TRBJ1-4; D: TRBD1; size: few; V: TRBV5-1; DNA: TGCGCCAGCAGCTTAGGTACAGGGGGAAAACTGTTTTTT; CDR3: CASSLGTGGKLFF
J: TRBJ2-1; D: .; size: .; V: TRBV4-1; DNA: TGCGCCAGCAGCCAGATAGGGGGGGGCTCCTACAATGAGCAGTTCTTC; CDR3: CASSQIGGGSYNEQFF
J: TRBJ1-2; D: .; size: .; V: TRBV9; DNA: TGTGCCAGCAGGCCCCCCTCGGGGGGTGACTATGGCTACACCTTC; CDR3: CASRPPSGGDYGYTF
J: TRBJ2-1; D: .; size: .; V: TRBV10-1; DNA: TGCGCCAGCAGTCAAGGCTGGGGGTTGGATTACAATGAGCAGTTCTTC; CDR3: CASSQGWGLDYNEQFF
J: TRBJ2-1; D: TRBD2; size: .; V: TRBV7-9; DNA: TGTGCCAGCAGCTTTCGAGCGGGAGCCCAAAGTGAGCAGTTCTTC; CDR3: CASSFRAGAQSEQFF
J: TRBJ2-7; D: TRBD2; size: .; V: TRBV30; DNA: TGTGCCTGGAGCCCCCCTGGCGGGGGTTACGAGCAGTACTTC; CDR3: CAWSPPGGGYEQYF
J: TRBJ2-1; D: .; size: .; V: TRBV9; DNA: TGTGCCAGCAGCGCCACCGACAGCGGGAATGAGCAGTTCTTC; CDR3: CASSATDSGNEQFF
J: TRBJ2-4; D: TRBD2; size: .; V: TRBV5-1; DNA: TGCGCCAGCAGTGACAGCGGGAGCGAAACCAAAAACATTCAGTACTTC; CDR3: CASSDSGSETKNIQYF
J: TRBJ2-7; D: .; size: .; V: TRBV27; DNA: TGTGCCAGCAGCTTACTGGGTAACGAGCAGTACTTC; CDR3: CASSLLGNEQYF
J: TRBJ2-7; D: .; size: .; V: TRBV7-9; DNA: TGTGCCAGCAGCTTAGTCGGGGTACTCAACGAGCAGTACTTC; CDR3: CASSLVGVLNEQYF
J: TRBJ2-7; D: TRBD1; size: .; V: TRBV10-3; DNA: TGTGCCATCAGTGAAAACAGGGGTTACGAGCAGTACTTC; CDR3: CAISENRGYEQYF
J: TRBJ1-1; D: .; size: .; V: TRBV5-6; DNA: TGTGCCAGCAGCCGGGCCGGGTGGGACACTGAAGCTTTCTTT; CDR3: CASSRAGWDTEAFF
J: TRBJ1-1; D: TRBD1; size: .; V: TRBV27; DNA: TGTGCCAGCAGTTACCTTCAGGGGGCGTCCACTGAAGCTTTCTTT; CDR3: CASSYLQGASTEAFF
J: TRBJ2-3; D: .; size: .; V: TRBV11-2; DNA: TGTGCCAGCAGCTTATGGGTTAGCGAGGCTCAGGGAGATACGCAGTATTTT; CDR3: CASSLWVSEAQGDTQYF
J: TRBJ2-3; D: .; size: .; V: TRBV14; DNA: TGTGCCAGCAGCCAAGAATCGACTTCAGATACGCAGTATTTT; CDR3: CASSQESTSDTQYF
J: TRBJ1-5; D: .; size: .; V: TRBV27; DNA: TGTGCCAGCAGTCCATGGGACCCAGGAGATCAGCCCCAGCATTTT; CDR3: CASSPWDPGDQPQHF
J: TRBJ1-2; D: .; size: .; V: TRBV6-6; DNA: TGTGCCAGCAGAATCAGGACGTTCTATGGCTACACCTTC; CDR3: CASRIRTFYGYTF
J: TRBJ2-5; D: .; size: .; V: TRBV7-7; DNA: TGTGCTAGCAGCTTAGAGTATGAGAAAGAGACCCAGTACTTC; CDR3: CASSLEYEKETQYF
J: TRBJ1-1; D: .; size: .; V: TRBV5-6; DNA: TGTGCCAGCAGCTTGGTCGCGGACAGAGGGAACCTCTTT; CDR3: CASSLVADRGNLF
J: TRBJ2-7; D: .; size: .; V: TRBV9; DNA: TGTGCCAGCAGCGCCGCCGGCTACGAGCAGTACTTC; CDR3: CASSAAGYEQYF
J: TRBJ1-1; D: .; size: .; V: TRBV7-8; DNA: TGTGCCAGCAGCTTAACAGGTGTCATGAACACTGAAGCTTTCTTT; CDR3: CASSLTGVMNTEAFF
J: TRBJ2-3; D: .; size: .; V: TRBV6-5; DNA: TGTGCCAGCAGTTACTCAGGCGCTAGCACAGATACGCAGTATTTT; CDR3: CASSYSGASTDTQYF
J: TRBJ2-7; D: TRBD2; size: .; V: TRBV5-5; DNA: TGTGCCAGCAGCCTGTGGACTAGTGGAGACGAGCAGTACTTC; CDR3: CASSLWTSGDEQYF
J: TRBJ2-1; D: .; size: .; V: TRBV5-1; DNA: TGCGCCAGCAGCTTGGGACAGCACACTGGGAACAATGAGCAGTTCTTC; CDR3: CASSLGQHTGNNEQFF
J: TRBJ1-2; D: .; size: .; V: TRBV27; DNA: TGTGCCAGCAGTTTTTGGCCAGACCTTAGGTATGGCTACACCTTC; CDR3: CASSFWPDLRYGYTF
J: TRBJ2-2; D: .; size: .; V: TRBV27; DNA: TGTGCCAGCACCATACGAGGGGAAACCGGGGAGCTGTTTTTT; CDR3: CASTIRGETGELFF
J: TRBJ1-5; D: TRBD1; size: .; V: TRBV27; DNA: TGTGCCAGCGCCCCCCGGGACAGGGCTAATCAGCCCCAGCATTTT; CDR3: CASAPRDRANQPQHF
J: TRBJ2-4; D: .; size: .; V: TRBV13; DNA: TGTGCCAGCAGCTCGCCATTGACGGGGTCAAACATTCAGTACTTC; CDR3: CASSSPLTGSNIQYF
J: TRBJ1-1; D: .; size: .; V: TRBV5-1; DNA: TGCGCCAGCAGCTTTACGGGGGGCACTGAAGCTTTCTTT; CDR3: CASSFTGGTEAFF
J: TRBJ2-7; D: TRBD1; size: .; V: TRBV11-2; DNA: TGTGCCAGCAGCTCCCCAGGGGGACAGAACTACGAGCAGTACTTC; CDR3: CASSSPGGQNYEQYF
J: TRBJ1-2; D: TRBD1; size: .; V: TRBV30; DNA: TGTGCCTGGGCCTCGGGACAGGGGGTTTCAGAGAGAGGCTACACCTTC; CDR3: CAWASGQGVSERGYTF
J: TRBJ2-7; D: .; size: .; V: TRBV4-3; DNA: TGCGCCAGCAGCCAAGATCGGAGCAGAGTCTACGAGCAGTACTTC; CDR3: CASSQDRSRVYEQYF
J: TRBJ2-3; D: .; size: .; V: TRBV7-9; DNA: TGTGCCAGCAGCCCCCGAGCAGATACGCAGTATTTT; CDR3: CASSPRADTQYF
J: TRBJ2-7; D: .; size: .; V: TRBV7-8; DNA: TGTGCCAGCAGCCCCGGGATAAAACAGGGATACGAGCAGTACTTC; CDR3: CASSPGIKQGYEQYF
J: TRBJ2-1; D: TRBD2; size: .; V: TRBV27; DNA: TGTGCCAGCAGTCCAAGGACTAGCGGGAGTTATGAGCAGTTCTTC; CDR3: CASSPRTSGSYEQFF